These 18 T cell receptor beta chains share one sample of origin, sequenced in a study of cytotoxic CD8 clonotypes in ibrutinib-treated CLL. The repertoire was sequenced with immunoSEQ multiplex PCR; TCRdb's copy has only in-frame clones and lacks some. Of about 40,000 clones listed, 65% to 70% are singletons. This sample comprised PBMCs, obtained at disease progression, from a patient treated with ibrutinib. Receptors were obtained from a human donor with chronic lymphocytic leukemia.

The chain has TRBV12-5 and TRBJ1-1, with no clear D. Germline CDR1 is LGHNT and CDR2 is FRNRAP. Between the trimmed V and J ends, which lost 2 bases and 0 bases, there was a span of 4 bases. The CDR3 has 13 amino acids. The CDR3: CASGLTVNTEAFF. For the CDR3, the DNA is TGTGCTAGTGGTTTGACAGTGAACACTGAAGCTTTCTTT.

The chain couples TRBV5-1 to TRBJ1-2, with D possibly being TRBD1 (5 bases). The CDR3 has 15 amino acids. Germline CDR1 is SGHRS and CDR2 is YFSETQ. Trimming removed 4 bases from V and 1 base from J, with 14 bases in between. CDR3 DNA sequence: TGCGCCAGCAGCCCGGGCGGGGGTCTTAACTATGGCTACACCTTC. It yields the protein CASSPGGGLNYGYTF. The full variable domain, its missing parts supplied by reference TRBV5-1 and TRBJ1-2, is KAGVTQTPRYLIKTRGQQVTLSCSPISGHRSVSWYQQTPGQGLQFLFEYFSETQRNKGNFPGRFSGRQFSNSRSEMNVSTLELGDSALYLCASSPGGGLNYGYTFGSGTRLTVV.

This clone was counted between two and nine times. This chain uses TRBV7-9 with TRBJ1-4, with D maybe TRBD1 (5 bases). With 2 bases removed from V and 7 bases from J, the gap between germline ends came to 11 bases. Germline CDR1 SEHNR, CDR2 FQNEAQ (reference sequence). This CDR3 has 14 residues. The chain's CDR3 is CASSLSGLSEKLFF. The CDR3 bases are TGTGCCAGCAGCTTATCAGGGTTGAGTGAAAAACTGTTTTTT.

The rearrangement joins TRBV5-1 to TRBJ2-1; the D call may be TRBD1 or TRBD2 (5 bases each). The V gene's germline CDR1 is SGHRS and CDR2 YFSETQ. The CDR3 sequence is 14 residues long. V lost 4 bases, J lost 7 bases, and 15 bases lay in between. The CDR3 reads CASSQGDLRNEQFF. Written as DNA, the CDR3 is TGCGCCAGCAGCCAAGGGGACCTTAGAAATGAGCAGTTCTTC.

This clone was observed a handful of times. The rearrangement links TRBV5-1 to TRBJ2-5, with 7 bases matching TRBD2. Per germline, CDR1 SGHRS and CDR2 YFSETQ. The CDR3 is made up of 13 amino acids. V gave up 2 bases and J gave up 3 bases; unmatched junction bases: 1. The DNA for the CDR3 is TGCGCCAGCAGCTTAGCGGGAAAAGAGACCCAGTACTTC. This gives the protein CASSLAGKETQYF.

The chain uses TRBV28 and TRBJ2-3; a possible D gene is TRBD2 (6 bases). The CDR3 covers 15 residues. The germline V gene encodes CDR1 MDHEN and CDR2 SYDVKM. V lost 2 bases and J lost 2, with 11 bases in between. The CDR3 is CASSLRGTATDTQYF. The CDR3 nucleotides are TGTGCCAGCAGTTTACGCGGGACCGCCACAGATACGCAGTATTTT. Filled out from reference TRBV28 and TRBJ2-3, the complete variable domain reads DVKVTQSSRYLVKRTGEKVFLECVQDMDHENMFWYRQDPGLGLRLIYFSYDVKMKEKGDIPEGYSVSREKKERFSLILESASTNQTSMYLCASSLRGTATDTQYFGPGTRLTVL.

The V call is TRBV6-1, the J call TRBJ2-7, with unresolved D. Germline CDR1 is MNHNS and CDR2 is SASEGT. Trimming took off 0 bases at V and 4 bases at J, with 16 bases between the two ends. The CDR3 runs to 16 residues. CDR3 residues: CASSEALRRAGYEQYF. As DNA, the CDR3 is TGTGCCAGCAGTGAAGCGCTTCGCCGGGCCGGTTACGAGCAGTACTTC.

This clone appeared a few times. The chain has TRBV10-3 and TRBJ1-3, with 11 bases that match TRBD1. The CDR3 extends over 16 amino acids. With 3 bases clipped from V and 8 bases from J, the junction kept 9 bases outside the gene matches. CDR1 is ENHRY and CDR2 is SYGVKD in the germline V gene. The CDR3 coding sequence is TGTGCCATCAGTGAACCCGGGACAGGGGGAGGAGACACCATATATTTT. This translates into CAISEPGTGGGDTIYF.

Details on this clone: One end of the junction is discordant with germline, which a read error may explain. This chain links TRBV7-7 with TRBJ1-1; D not resolved. The CDR3 covers 15 residues. The germline V gene encodes CDR1 SSHAT and CDR2 FNYEAQ (reference sequence). In DNA form, the CDR3 reads TGTGCTAGCAGCCGCCTTATCTCAGGGAACACTGAAGCTTTCTTT. Translation gives CASSRLISGNTEAFF. Filled out from reference TRBV7-7 and TRBJ1-1, the complete variable domain reads GAGVSQSPRYKVTKRGQDVTLRCDPISSHATLYWYQQALGQGPEFLTYFNYEAQPDKSGLPSDRFSAERPEGSISTLTIQRTEQRDSAMYRCASSRLISGNTEAFFGQGTRLTVV.

This clone was recorded a few times. V and J are TRBV4-2 and TRBJ1-4; D might be TRBD1 (5 bases). The CDR3 runs to 16 residues. Trimming removed 0 bases at V and 8 bases at J, with 16 bases between. Germline V lookup: CDR1 LGHNA, CDR2 YNFKEQ. The CDR3 coding sequence is TGTGCCAGCAGCCAAGATCACCAGGGAGGAAGGGAAAAACTGTTTTTT. It yields the protein CASSQDHQGGREKLFF.

The genes are TRBV6-4 and TRBJ2-1; 10 bases line up with TRBD2. This CDR3 region has 14 residues. V lost 7 bases and J lost 6; bases outside the gene matches: 6. CDR1 MRHNA and CDR2 SNTAGT come from the germline V gene. As DNA, the CDR3 is TGTGCCAGCAAGCCTAGCGGGAGCGGCAATGAGCAGTTCTTC. It translates to CASKPSGSGNEQFF.

This clone was observed a handful of times. The V and J genes are TRBV15 and TRBJ1-3; D is possibly TRBD1 (5 bases). Germline V gene sequence: CDR1 LNHNV, CDR2 YYDKDF (reference sequence). The CDR3 is 13 amino acids. V lost 9 bases and J 2 bases, leaving 11 bases between the germline ends. The CDR3 region has the DNA TGTGCCACGGGGGAGTGGACTGGAAACACCATATATTTT. Protein product: CATGEWTGNTIYF.

The chain couples TRBV7-2 to TRBJ2-3; D is unresolved. The CDR3 consists of 13 residues. Germline CDR1 SGHTA, CDR2 FQGNSA. V lost 3 bases to trimming and J lost 6 bases, with 10 bases between them. Here the CDR3 reads CASSLGLLDTQYF. The CDR3 region has the DNA TGTGCCAGCAGCTTGGGGTTGTTGGATACGCAGTATTTT.

The chain's CDR3 is CASRASGRADTGELFF. Here the CDR3 DNA reads TGCGCCAGCAGGGCTAGCGGGAGGGCTGATACCGGGGAGCTGTTTTTT. The gene calls are TRBV5-1 and TRBJ2-2; 12 bases fit TRBD2. Germline-derived CDR1 and CDR2 are SGHRS and YFSETQ. The CDR3 runs 16 residues. V lost 5 bases and J lost 5; bases outside the gene matches: 7.

The CDR3 sequence: CAISNFRDQEGQPQHF. DNA of the CDR3: TGTGCCATCAGCAACTTCCGGGACCAAGAGGGTCAGCCCCAGCATTTT. V is TRBV10-3 and J is TRBJ1-5; a possible D gene is TRBD1 (5 bases). The CDR3 is made up of 16 amino acids. Germline values: CDR1 ENHRY, CDR2 SYGVKD. Trimming took off 6 bases at V and 6 bases at J, with 21 bases between the two ends.

The V call is TRBV11-2, the J call TRBJ2-7; 11 nucleotides agree with TRBD2. Germline trimming cut 0 bases from V and 0 bases from J; bases unmatched to any gene: 1. The CDR3 spans 16 residues. Germline V gives CDR1 SGHAT, CDR2 FQNNGV. The CDR3 is CASSLDSGRASYEQYF. The CDR3 bases are TGTGCCAGCAGCTTAGATAGCGGGAGGGCCTCCTACGAGCAGTACTTC.

The chain employs TRBV4-2 and TRBJ2-7, with D hard to call. The CDR3 has 13 amino acids. Per the germline V gene, CDR1 is LGHNA and CDR2 is YNFKEQ. Trimming stripped 1 base from V and 5 bases from J, with 9 bases between. The CDR3 region is CASSQGVRDEQYF. The CDR3 nucleotides are TGTGCCAGCAGCCAAGGAGTTAGGGACGAGCAGTACTTC.

The V call is TRBV30, the J call TRBJ2-6, with 9 bases lining up with TRBD1. The germline CDR1 and CDR2 sequences are GTSNPN and SVGIG (reference sequence). J gave up 2 bases and V 3 bases, and 2 bases lay outside the gene matches. This CDR3 spans 15 amino acids. This CDR3 reads CAWRRDRAGANVLTF. CDR3 nucleotides: TGTGCCTGGAGACGGGACAGGGCTGGGGCCAACGTCCTGACTTTC.